These 3 T cell receptor beta chains came from one sample sequenced in a study of post-analysis software for immune sequencing data. Broader study findings: Elevated frequency relative to controls characterized four to six TRBV segments in patients, TRBV5-6, TRBV5-1 and TRBV20-1 among them.

Prepared TCR beta cDNA libraries contained unique molecular identifiers. TCRdb processed the PCR reads anew with MiXCR; each CDR3 protein has one entry. In the table there are roughly 600,000 distinct CDR3 sequences, 44% of which are singletons. Antigen specificity for these receptors is unknown. What was sequenced was blood. Every receptor here comes from a girl aged 10 to 17 with multiple sclerosis.

The rearrangement uses TRBV5-5 and TRBJ1-2, with 8 bases identical to TRBD1. The CDR3 loop spans 14 amino acids. From germline, CDR1 is SGHKS and CDR2 YYEKEE (reference sequence). Germline trimming cut 4 bases from V and 3 bases from J; bases unmatched to any gene: 5. CDR3 amino acids: CASSLDRAHYGYTF. CDR3 bases: TGTGCCAGCAGCCTGGACAGGGCCCACTATGGCTACACCTTC.

This clonotype appeared a few times. The J gene is TRBJ2-1, the V gene TRBV5-6, with TRBD2 as a possible D gene (5 bases). Germline CDR1 and CDR2: SGHDT and YYEEEE. The CDR3 consists of 13 residues. V was trimmed by 4 bases and J by 6 bases, leaving 11 bases between them. The CDR3 loop is CASSPEGSNEQFF. The CDR3 DNA reads TGTGCCAGCAGCCCCGAGGGCTCCAATGAGCAGTTCTTC.

This clonotype was observed a handful of times. The rearrangement joins TRBV29-1 to TRBJ2-3; D is undetermined. The CDR3 sequence is 14 residues long. Germline-derived CDR1 and CDR2 are SQVTM and ANQGSEA. Trimming pared 4 bases from V and 6 bases from J, leaving 17 bases between. This chain's CDR3 is CSVGGPDNTDTQYF. DNA for the CDR3: TGCAGCGTTGGCGGTCCAGATAACACGGATACGCAGTATTTT.